This TCR beta chain was sequenced in a study of T cell responses to AZD1222 COVID-19 vaccine. V was shortened by 4 bases and J by 7 bases, with 20 bases between the two germline ends. The length of the CDR3 is 15 residues. From germline, CDR1 is LGHNA and CDR2 YNFKEQ. TCRdb keeps only in-frame clones here, not all; method: immunoSEQ multiplex PCR. Among some 180,000 clones listed, 90% to 95% were seen once. Study-wide findings and caveats: Clonal diversity may have been underestimated, and the donors were mostly white British, with more females than males. Spike-specific TCR breadth and depth grew following two AZD1222 doses. There were vaccine-associated CD4 TCRs across spike, dominant at 160-218 and 743-854.

As concerns this clone: The target antigen is unknown.

The chain has TRBV4-2 and TRBJ2-7; D not resolved. The sequence derives from an adult who received the MenACWY meningococcal vaccine as a control. The sample was peripheral blood, taken 28 days after the second dose of the MenACWY control vaccine. CDR3 DNA: TGTGCCAGCAGCCTCCCCTTAGGCCCCGTCCAAGAGCAGTACTTC. This gives the protein CASSLPLGPVQEQYF.